This TCR beta chain was found in a study of blood T cell repertoires in COVID-19. Germline CDR1 and CDR2: MNHNY and SVGAGI (reference sequence). CDR3 length: 13 residues. The ends were cut back, 2 bases at V and 3 bases at J, with 7 bases in the middle. The protocol was immunoSEQ multiplex PCR, while the TCRdb copy is restricted to in-frame clones and leaves out a portion. The table has roughly 150,000 clones, around four fifths seen once; the top ten hold about 19%. The sequenced sample consisted of peripheral blood. The rearrangement joins TRBV6-6 to TRBJ1-1, with D hard to call. This TCR was sampled from a woman in her seventies who had recovered from COVID-19. The CDR3 here is CASSYLSDTEAFF. The CDR3 bases are TGTGCCAGCAGTTACCTTTCGGACACTGAAGCTTTCTTT.